A single sample gave rise to the 12 T cell receptor beta chains below, sequenced in a study of T cells in Graves' hyperthyroidism and ophthalmopathy. It was RNA transcripts that yielded the amplified TCR beta CDR3 regions. First-round RT-PCR targeting the TCR CDR3 was performed with the HTBI primer set. TCRdb analysed the multiplex PCR reads with MiXCR anew, one entry per CDR3 protein. The table records about 720,000 distinct CDR3 sequences, 16% of them present only once. The source material was blood. The receptors come from a man aged 18-30 years with Graves' hyperthyroidism.

This clonotype was seen a few times. The V gene is TRBV7-2, the J gene TRBJ2-7, with TRBD1 matching over 8 bases. The trim removed 5 bases at V and 4 bases at J, leaving 10 bases unmatched. The length of the CDR3 is 15 residues. The germline CDR1 and CDR2 sequences are SGHTA and FQGNSA. CDR3 sequence (DNA): TGTGCCAGCAGCCCAGTGACAGGGGCTCCTTACGAGCAGTACTTC. Its protein is CASSPVTGAPYEQYF.

This clonotype has just a few counts. The rearrangement joins TRBV11-2 to TRBJ1-5, with a weak D call TRBD1 (6 bases). Germline V CDR1 and CDR2: SGHAT, FQNNGV. The CDR3 runs to 16 residues. V was clipped by 5 bases and J by 5 bases, with 19 bases between them. CDR3 in DNA: TGTGCCAGCAGCCTCGGTACAGGGTTTCCGGATCAGCCCCAGCATTTT. Translated, it gives CASSLGTGFPDQPQHF.

The chain recombines TRBV12-3 or TRBV12-4 with TRBJ2-5; TRBD2 matches 10 bases. Trimming removed 6 bases from V and 5 bases from J; junction bases left unmatched: 6. The CDR3 spans 14 residues. CDR3 loop: CASREGLAYETQYF. CDR3 DNA: TGTGCCAGCAGGGAGGGACTAGCGTATGAGACCCAGTACTTC.

The chain links TRBV30 to TRBJ1-2; 7 nucleotides align to TRBD1. Germline trimming cut 2 bases from V and 8 bases from J; bases unmatched to any gene: 17. Germline V gene data show CDR1 as GTSNPN and CDR2 as SVGIG (reference sequence). The CDR3 has 16 amino acids. CDR3 coding DNA: TGTGCCTGGAGTCCCCTCTCCGGGACAGCGTACAGGGGCTACACCTTC. Translated: CAWSPLSGTAYRGYTF.

This clonotype was picked up many times. The genes are TRBV12-3 or TRBV12-4 and TRBJ2-1; 11 nucleotides agree with TRBD2. This CDR3 contains 15 residues. Trimming removed 6 bases from V and 2 bases from J; junction bases left unmatched: 3. The chain's CDR3 is CASRIAGGAYNEQFF. CDR3 coding DNA: TGTGCCAGCAGGATAGCGGGAGGGGCCTACAATGAGCAGTTCTTC.

Points on this clonotype: The junction departs from germline at one end; a sequencing error may be responsible. The chain has TRBV27 and TRBJ1-5; the D is unclear. This CDR3 spans 16 amino acids. CDR1 and CDR2 from the germline V gene are MNHEY and SMNVEV (reference sequence). Here the CDR3 DNA reads TGTGCCAGCAGTCCCTGGACGGGGAACCCCAATGAGCCCCAGCATTTT. This encodes CASSPWTGNPNEPQHF.

This clonotype was recorded many times. J is TRBJ1-2 and V is TRBV20-1; TRBD1 agrees at 7 bases. Germline CDR1 DFQATT, CDR2 SNEGSKA (reference sequence). V shed 1 base and J 8 bases; nucleotides not matched to a gene: 7. CDR3 length: 13 residues. CDR3 residues: CSARASQGGGYTF. The CDR3 DNA is TGCAGTGCTAGAGCCTCGCAGGGGGGAGGCTACACCTTC.

Only a few counts were recorded for this clonotype. CDR3 DNA: TGCGCCAGCAGCTTGGTCGGGAGTGAGTACAATGAGCAGTTCTTC. This gives the protein CASSLVGSEYNEQFF. The chain joins TRBV5-1 to TRBJ2-1; D perhaps matches TRBD2 (6 bases). Trimming left V 0 bases short and J 4 bases short, with 11 bases between. The germline CDR1 and CDR2 sequences are SGHRS and YFSETQ. CDR3 length: 15 amino acids.

This clonotype was observed at least ten times. This chain joins TRBV3-1 and TRBJ2-3; D unresolved. The CDR3 spans 14 residues. Germline V gene lookup returns CDR1 LGHDT and CDR2 YNNKEL (reference sequence). Deletions cut 3 bases from V and 0 bases from J, with 7 bases between. CDR3 DNA: TGTGCCAGCAGCCACCAGGCTAGCACAGATACGCAGTATTTT. Residues: CASSHQASTDTQYF.

This clonotype was detected only a few times. The chain is built from TRBV20-1 and TRBJ1-5, with D tentatively TRBD1 (5 bases). This CDR3 spans 14 amino acids. The V gene's germline CDR1 is DFQATT and CDR2 SNEGSKA (reference sequence). The ends were cut back, 4 bases at V and 2 bases at J, with 12 bases in the middle. The CDR3 region is CSAIRVTRNQPQHF. The CDR3 DNA follows: TGCAGTGCTATCAGGGTGACGCGCAATCAGCCCCAGCATTTT.

This clonotype turned up a few times. The chain carries TRBV18 and TRBJ2-7, with TRBD1 as a possible D gene (7 bases). V dropped 4 bases and J dropped 0 bases, with 22 bases sitting between them. Per germline, CDR1 KGHSH and CDR2 LQKENI. CDR3 length: 18 amino acids. The CDR3 DNA reads TGTGCCAGCTCACTAACAGGGGACCCGGACTATACCTCCTACGAGCAGTACTTC. It specifies CASSLTGDPDYTSYEQYF.

The chain has TRBV19 and TRBJ2-2; 7 bases agree with TRBD2. The length of the CDR3 is 16 residues. Germline CDR1 is LNHDA and CDR2 is SQIVND (reference sequence). V trimming: 1 base; J trimming: 3 bases; junction bases outside the gene matches: 5. CDR3 in amino acids: CASSIGLAEDTGELFF. The DNA for the CDR3 is TGTGCCAGTAGTATAGGGCTAGCGGAGGACACCGGGGAGCTGTTTTTT. Combining the CDR3 with reference TRBV19 and TRBJ2-2 gives the whole variable domain DGGITQSPKYLFRKEGQNVTLSCEQNLNHDAMYWYRQDPGQGLRLIYYSQIVNDFQKGDIAEGYSVSREKKESFPLTVTSAQKNPTAFYLCASSIGLAEDTGELFFGEGSRLTVL.